A single sample is the source of the 19 T cell receptor beta chains below, sequenced in a study of CD8 T cells in Susac syndrome. RNA was extracted with the RNeasy kit, and a quantity of 0.5 to 1 ug was reverse transcribed using random hexamers. TCRdb ran MiXCR on the immunoSEQ multiplex PCR reads and lists one entry per CDR3 protein. The sample contains fewer than 150,000 distinct CDR3 sequences, around nine tenths of which appear only once. The sequencing sample was made of CD8+ T cells from PBMCs. Every receptor here comes from a human donor with multiple sclerosis.

The chain recombines TRBV20-1 with TRBJ2-5; tentatively, D is TRBD2 (6 bases). The CDR3 consists of 15 residues. Germline-derived CDR1 and CDR2 are DFQATT and SNEGSKA (reference sequence). Trimming shortened V by 5 bases and J by 7 bases, and 23 bases separated the two germline ends. This chain's CDR3 is CSASREEGLRMTQYF. The CDR3 DNA is TGCAGTGCTTCTAGGGAGGAGGGCCTTCGGATGACCCAGTACTTC.

The chain has TRBV2 and TRBJ2-7; the D gene is possibly TRBD2 (5 bases). This CDR3 contains 13 residues. CDR1 is SNHLY and CDR2 is FYNNEI in the germline V gene. Trimming shortened V by 7 bases and J by 8 bases, and 18 bases separated the two germline ends. The CDR3 loop is CASIRRRHSKQYF. The CDR3 DNA follows: TGTGCCAGCATAAGGCGGAGGCACTCGAAGCAGTACTTC.

This clonotype appeared a single time. The J gene is TRBJ2-2, the V gene TRBV3-1; TRBD2 matches at 8 bases. V was pared by 5 bases and J by 5 bases, with 13 bases of the junction left unmatched. Germline assignment: CDR1 LGHDT and CDR2 YNNKEL (reference sequence). CDR3 length equals 17 residues. CDR3 sequence: CASSYKGFPGGTGELFF. The CDR3 nucleotides read TGTGCCAGCAGCTACAAAGGATTTCCGGGGGGGACCGGGGAGCTGTTTTTT.

The rearrangement joins TRBV5-1 to TRBJ2-1; D gene unclear. Germline-derived CDR1 and CDR2 are SGHRS and YFSETQ. Deletions cut 1 base from V and 0 bases from J, with 8 bases between. This CDR3 contains 15 residues. The CDR3 region is CASSLSSSSYNEQFF. CDR3 sequence (DNA): TGCGCCAGCAGCTTGAGTTCCAGCTCCTACAATGAGCAGTTCTTC.

The chain carries TRBV6-5 and TRBJ1-3; D gene unclear. Germline V gene lookup returns CDR1 MNHEY and CDR2 SVGAGI. The CDR3 has 14 residues. Deletions cut 2 bases from V and 0 bases from J, with 5 bases between. CDR3 DNA sequence: TGTGCCAGCAGTTACGGGAGCTCTGGAAACACCATATATTTT. Its protein product is CASSYGSSGNTIYF.

This clonotype showed up just a few times. This sequence joins TRBV15 and TRBJ2-7; the match to TRBD2 covers 7 bases. This CDR3 contains 15 residues. CDR1 and CDR2 (germline): LNHNV, YYDKDF (reference sequence). Trimming removed 6 bases from V and 2 bases from J; junction bases left unmatched: 10. The CDR3 loop reads CATSSEMTSPYEQYF. The CDR3 DNA is TGTGCCACCAGTTCCGAAATGACTAGCCCCTACGAGCAGTACTTC.

The chain recombines TRBV27 with TRBJ2-7, with D perhaps being TRBD1 or TRBD2 (5 bases each). The CDR3 contains 16 residues. CDR1 and CDR2 (germline): MNHEY, SMNVEV (reference sequence). With 7 bases removed from V and 4 bases from J, the gap between germline ends came to 23 bases. The CDR3 loop is CASMFPEGCLIYEQYF. CDR3 nucleotides: TGTGCCAGCATGTTCCCCGAGGGGTGCCTAATATACGAGCAGTACTTC.

The CDR3 region is CASSTGTLSGNTIYF. CDR3 bases: TGTGCCAGCAGCACCGGGACACTCTCTGGAAACACCATATATTTT. The chain carries TRBV9 and TRBJ1-3; D may be TRBD1 (6 bases). Germline V gives CDR1 SGDLS, CDR2 YYNGEE. The CDR3 totals 15 residues. V lost 4 bases, J lost 0 bases, and 11 bases lay in between.

The gene calls are TRBV27 and TRBJ2-7; TRBD2 aligns across 7 bases. The CDR3 spans 12 residues. Per germline, CDR1 MNHEY and CDR2 SMNVEV (reference sequence). V shed 5 bases and J 11 bases; nucleotides not matched to a gene: 9. The CDR3 nucleotides read TGTGCCAGCAGTACCTTCAGCGGGACGGAGTACTTC. This gives the protein CASSTFSGTEYF.

The chain has TRBV25-1 and TRBJ2-1, with D possibly matching TRBD1 (5 bases). The CDR3 totals 12 residues. The V and J ends lost 4 bases and 4 bases respectively, with 5 bases between them. Germline V lookup: CDR1 MGHDK, CDR2 SYGVNS. CDR3 protein: CASSGQYNEQFF. CDR3 bases: TGTGCCAGCAGTGGACAGTACAATGAGCAGTTCTTC.

This chain connects TRBV28 to TRBJ2-1; D is possibly TRBD1 (6 bases). This CDR3 has 13 amino acids. Germline V gene data show CDR1 as MDHEN and CDR2 as SYDVKM. V was cut by 6 bases and J by 10 bases, with 16 bases left in between. CDR3 DNA sequence: TGTGCCAGCAGGGACAGTGGTGTTTTAGAGCAGTTCTTC. Translating it yields CASRDSGVLEQFF. Full variable domain (rest looked up from reference TRBV28 and TRBJ2-1): DVKVTQSSRYLVKRTGEKVFLECVQDMDHENMFWYRQDPGLGLRLIYFSYDVKMKEKGDIPEGYSVSREKKERFSLILESASTNQTSMYLCASRDSGVLEQFFGPGTRLTVL.

The chain joins TRBV2 to TRBJ2-3, with 10 bases lining up with TRBD2. The CDR3 extends over 16 amino acids. The V and J ends lost 1 base and 1 base, in that order; junction bases with no gene match: 2. Germline assignment: CDR1 SNHLY and CDR2 FYNNEI. The CDR3 sequence is CASSEGLAGGTDTQYF. The CDR3 nucleotides are TGTGCCAGCAGTGAAGGGCTAGCGGGGGGCACAGATACGCAGTATTTT.

The CDR3 bases are TGTGCCGTAGTAGACAGGGGGACTAACGAGCAGTACTTC. Translated: CAVVDRGTNEQYF. The chain uses TRBV27 and TRBJ2-7, with 9 bases lining up with TRBD1. Trimming cost V 11 bases and J 5 bases; bases outside gene matches: 10. The CDR3 has 13 residues. From germline, CDR1 is MNHEY and CDR2 SMNVEV (reference sequence).

This clonotype occurred a few times. V usage is TRBV7-4 and J usage is TRBJ2-5, with D possibly matching TRBD2 (6 bases). Trimming stripped 3 bases from V and 3 bases from J, with 8 bases between. This CDR3 is built from 13 residues. CDR1 and CDR2 (germline): SGHVT, SQSDAQ. The CDR3 bases are TGTGCCAGCAGCTTGGGGGGTGAAGAGACCCAGTACTTC. It translates to CASSLGGEETQYF. The full variable domain, with the rest looked up from reference TRBV7-4 and TRBJ2-5, is GAGVSQSPRYKVAKRGRDVALRCDSISGHVTLYWYRQTLGQGSEVLTYSQSDAQRDKSGRPSGRFSAERPERSVSTLKIQRTEQGDSAVYLCASSLGGEETQYFGPGTRLLVL.

This clonotype came up a few times. This chain connects TRBV27 to TRBJ1-2; D gene ambiguous. The CDR3 loop spans 13 amino acids. Germline V gene lookup returns CDR1 MNHEY and CDR2 SMNVEV (reference sequence). Trimming shortened V by 3 bases and J by 8 bases, and 13 bases separated the two germline ends. CDR3 residues: CASSFGQSSGYTF. The CDR3 DNA is TGTGCCAGCAGTTTCGGGCAGTCCTCAGGCTACACCTTC.

With regard to this clonotype: A junction boundary mismatches the germline segment, possibly from a read error. The chain has TRBV7-8 and TRBJ2-1; no firm D call. The CDR3 length is 15 residues. CDR1 and CDR2 from the germline V gene are SGHVS and FQNEAQ. CDR3 amino acids: CATSTETVTYNEQFF. For the CDR3, the DNA is TGTGCCACCAGCACCGAGACTGTCACCTACAATGAGCAGTTCTTC.

The chain uses TRBV7-2 and TRBJ2-7; perhaps TRBD1 as D (5 bases). The CDR3 consists of 14 residues. V lost 6 bases and J 0 bases, leaving 12 bases between the germline ends. Germline V lookup: CDR1 SGHTA, CDR2 FQGNSA. CDR3 bases: TGTGCCAGCAGTCTCCTGACAGACTCCTACGAGCAGTACTTC. This translates into CASSLLTDSYEQYF.

V gene TRBV18 combines with J gene TRBJ2-1; D assignment may be TRBD1 or TRBD2 (5 bases each). Trimming took off 1 base at V and 5 bases at J, with 12 bases between the two ends. Germline CDR1 and CDR2: KGHSH and LQKENI. The CDR3 consists of 15 residues. CDR3 loop: CASSPRGVYDNEQFF. The DNA for the CDR3 is TGTGCCAGCTCACCACGAGGGGTCTACGACAATGAGCAGTTCTTC. Combining the CDR3 with reference TRBV18 and TRBJ2-1 gives the whole variable domain NAGVMQNPRHLVRRRGQEARLRCSPMKGHSHVYWYRQLPEEGLKFMVYLQKENIIDESGMPKERFSAEFPKEGPSILRIQQVVRGDSAAYFCASSPRGVYDNEQFFGPGTRLTVL.

V and J are TRBV6-2 or TRBV6-3 and TRBJ1-5; a possible D gene is TRBD1 (6 bases). Trimming shortened V by 5 bases and J by 3 bases, and 11 bases separated the two germline ends. The CDR3 is made up of 14 amino acids. Germline assignment: CDR1 MNHEY and CDR2 SVGEGT. The CDR3 DNA sequence: TGTGCCAGCAGTATGGACAGAAACAATCAGCCCCAGCATTTT. It translates to CASSMDRNNQPQHF.